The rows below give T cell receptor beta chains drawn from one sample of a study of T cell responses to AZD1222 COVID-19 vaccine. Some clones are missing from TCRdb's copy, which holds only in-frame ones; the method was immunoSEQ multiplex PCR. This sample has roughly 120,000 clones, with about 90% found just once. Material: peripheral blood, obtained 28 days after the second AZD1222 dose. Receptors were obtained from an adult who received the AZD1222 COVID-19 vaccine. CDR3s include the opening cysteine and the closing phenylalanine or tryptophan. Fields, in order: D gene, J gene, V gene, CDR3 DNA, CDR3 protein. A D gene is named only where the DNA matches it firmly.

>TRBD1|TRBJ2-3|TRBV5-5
TGTGCCAGCAGCCAAGGATGGACAGGGGGCACAGATACGCAGTATTTT
CASSQGWTGGTDTQYF
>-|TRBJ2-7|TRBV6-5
TGTGCCAGCAGGCGACCGGACTCCTACGAGCAGTACTTC
CASRRPDSYEQYF
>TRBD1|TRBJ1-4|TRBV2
TGTGCCAGCAGACGACAGGGGGCTGATGGGGCAAAACTGTTTTTT
CASRRQGADGAKLFF
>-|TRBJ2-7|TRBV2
TGTGCCAGCAGCGCGACCTTTATTCTGTACGAGCAGTACTTC
CASSATFILYEQYF
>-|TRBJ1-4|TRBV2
TGTGCCAGCAGTGAGGAGACAACTAATGAAAAACTGTTTTTT
CASSEETTNEKLFF
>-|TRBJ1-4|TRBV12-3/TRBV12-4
TGTGCCAGCAGGGAGGCCTGGGGTGAAAAACTGTTTTTT
CASREAWGEKLFF
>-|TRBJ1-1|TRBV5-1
TGCGCCAGCAGCTTCTCGGGGGGCGGAAGGACTGAAGCTTTCTTT
CASSFSGGGRTEAFF
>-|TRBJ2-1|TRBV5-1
TGCGCCAGCACCTTAACGACTAGGGCCGGGGATGAGCAGTTCTTC
CASTLTTRAGDEQFF
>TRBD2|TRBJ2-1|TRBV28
TGTGCCAGCATCCCGAGCGGGAGGAATGAGCAGTTCTTC
CASIPSGRNEQFF
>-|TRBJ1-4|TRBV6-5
TGTGCCAGCAGTTACTCGATAAGGGAAAAACTGTTTTTT
CASSYSIREKLFF
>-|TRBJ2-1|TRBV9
TGTGCCAGCAGCATCTACAATGAGCAGTTCTTC
CASSIYNEQFF
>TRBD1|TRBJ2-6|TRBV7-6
TGTGCCAGCAGCCCCCTAGGCGGGACAGGACCTGGGGCCAACGTCCTGACTTTC
CASSPLGGTGPGANVLTF
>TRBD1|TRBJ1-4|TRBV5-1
TGCGCCAGCAGCCCCGAGACAGGGGTCTGGGGTTCGACTAATGAAAAACTGTTTTTT
CASSPETGVWGSTNEKLFF
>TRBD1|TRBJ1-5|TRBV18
TGTGCCAGCTCACCTACCCGACAGGGTGGTCAGCCCCAGCATTTT
CASSPTRQGGQPQHF
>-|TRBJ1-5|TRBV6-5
TGTGCCAGCAATATGGAGATCACGCCCCAGCATTTT
CASNMEITPQHF
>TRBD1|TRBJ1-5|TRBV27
TGTGCCAGCAGTCCTACAGGGGGCGATCAGCCCCAGCATTTT
CASSPTGGDQPQHF
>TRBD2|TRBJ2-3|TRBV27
TGTGCCAGCAGCCCTAGCGGGCCCTTCACAGATACGCAGTATTTT
CASSPSGPFTDTQYF
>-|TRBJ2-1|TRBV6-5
TGTGCCAGCAGTTACTCGAGGGGAGGTGATGAGCAGTTCTTC
CASSYSRGGDEQFF
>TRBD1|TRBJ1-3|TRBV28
TGTGCCAGCACCAAACCCTCCTGGACAGGTTCCTCTGGAAACACCATATATTTT
CASTKPSWTGSSGNTIYF
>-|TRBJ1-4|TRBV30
TGTGCCTGGCGCCTAGGGGGTGAAAAACTGTTTTTT
CAWRLGGEKLFF
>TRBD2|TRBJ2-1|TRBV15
TGTGCCACCAGCAGAGTTCGGACTAGCGGGAGTTTTGCATACAATGAGCAGTTCTTC
CATSRVRTSGSFAYNEQFF
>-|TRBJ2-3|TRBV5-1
TGCGCCAGCAGCTCCCCCGAGGGGGATACGCAGTATTTT
CASSSPEGDTQYF